This T cell receptor (beta chain) was obtained from a study of shared clonotypes between healthy human individuals. Whole-study results and caveats: Naive subsets, compared against memory subsets, generally had larger estimated richness values. The donor pool, a small one, limited the genetic and exposure-history diversity represented.

Terminally differentiated effector memory CD45RA+ cells were excluded from the naive CD8 cells, which were CD45RO-negative and positively selected for CCR7. A remark on this clone: The antigen is unknown.

This CDR3 comprises 14 residues. Trimming took 3 bases from V and 0 from J, leaving 10 bases between them. Germline V gene lookup returns CDR1 SGHRS and CDR2 YFSETQ. Each sorted subset replicate got 200 ng genomic DNA, about 33,000 genomes. TCRdb keeps only in-frame clones here, not all; method: immunoSEQ multiplex PCR. The table records about 2.1 million clones, approximately 94% of them present only once. The receptor comes from a man aged 18-30 years in good health. Some clones in this sample may be carry-over from other donors' samples. Sequenced: naive CD8+ T cells from PBMCs. The rearrangement uses TRBV5-1 and TRBJ2-7; a weak D match, TRBD2 (6 bases). The CDR3 bases are TGCGCCAGCAGCTGGGGGGTCAGCTCCTACGAGCAGTACTTC. Its protein product is CASSWGVSSYEQYF.